This T cell receptor beta chain stems from a study of T-cell memory formation after mild COVID-19 (dated by TCRdb to the early 2020s). A note on the overall study: TCR sequence clusters from the two donors were found to be largely donor specific. T-cell clones expanding and contracting after mild COVID-19 in a couple of donors were tracked by longitudinal TCRalpha and TCRbeta repertoire sequencing. The cohort comprised two young, previously healthy adult volunteers, one female and one male.

PBMCs were isolated by Ficoll-Paque density gradient centrifugation. CDR1 and CDR2, looked up from the germline V gene (reference sequence), are LGHDT and YNNKEL. At the junction V is shortened by 5 bases and J by 6 bases, with 8 bases in between. The CDR3 runs 12 amino acids, cysteine and phenylalanine included. The DNA shown is the 36-base CDR3, in frame from base 1. Sequenced using an Illumina NovaSeq 6000. TCRalpha and TCRbeta cDNA libraries were built by 5'RACE with constant-segment primers, adding sample barcodes and unique molecular identifiers. Trizol reagent was used to extract RNA from every sample. Libraries were amplified in two PCR steps, with a second sample barcode and Illumina TruSeq adapters added in the second step. The libraries were sequenced on an Illumina NovaSeq using 2 x 150 bp paired-end reads. In the paper's pipeline: Reads were demultiplexed and collapsed into UMI-guided consensus sequences with migec v1.2.7. Using mixcr v2.1.11, UMI consensuses were aligned to TRA and TRB V and J templates and then assembled into clonotypes. A clonotype was counted as expanded or contracted only when both edgeR and NoisET called the clonotype significant, with the noise models trained on biological replicates. For edgeR calls, the cutoffs were a false discovery rate-adjusted p below 0.01 and a log2 fold-change threshold of 1. As an exploratory analysis of dynamics, PCA with hierarchical clustering was applied to max-normalized trajectories of the 1000 most abundant clonotypes. Separately sequenced CD4+ and CD8+ repertoires were used to assign the CD4 or CD8 phenotype of responding clones. TCRdb trimmed public reads at Q25 via fastp, called clones via MiXCR and kept in-frame beta chains. Here each entry gathers all rows of one CDR3 protein and keeps the most common genes and DNA. The authors' filters were not applied to this entry. Counted in this sample were roughly 250,000 distinct CDR3 sequences; over 15% of them appeared once. The ten largest clones represent roughly 21% of the sample.

Study-level results and caveats: Some responding clones were detected in pre-infection memory, which suggested that pre-existing cross-reactive memory T cells had joined the SARS-CoV-2 response. SARS-CoV-2 specificity of the second-wave clones peaking on day 37 was not confirmed. The study covered only a couple of mild cases, and larger cohorts including severe cases with pre-infection samples were considered necessary. Contracting CD4+ clones were found mainly in CM and EM memory subsets, while CD8+ clones were enriched in EMRA. Clones contracting from day 15 to 85 had balanced CD4/CD8 phenotypes, while a second wave expanding from day 15 to 37 was biased towards CD4+.

This clonotype showed up just a few times. Its antigen is unknown. Per-nucleotide qualities are absent, and no much larger clonotype sits a single base away. Material: PBMCs or a T cell subset sorted from them (not recorded which). The chain uses TRBV3-1 and TRBJ2-1, with the D gene too uncertain to name. The TCR originated in a man aged 18-30 years who had mild COVID-19 (a few samples of this study predate the infection). The sample titles of this study are shuffled in the database, so cell type and time point are left out; the donor was told from shared clones. The sequenced DNA: TGTGCCAGCAGCTGGGTCTCCAATGAGCAGTTCTTC. It translates as CASSWVSNEQFF.